Shown below are 29 T cell receptor beta chains from a single sample sequenced in a study of identical twins. Via MiXCR, TCRdb re-called the 5' RACE reads, giving one row per CDR3 protein. The table includes over 550,000 distinct CDR3 sequences, about 7% detected once. In addition, the sample was reused for a study of yellow fever vaccine responses in identical twins.

The sample consisted of PBMCs. These TCRs come from a woman under 30 in good health.

This clonotype occurred a few times. The chain is built from TRBV14 and TRBJ2-1; TRBD2 aligns across 9 bases. CDR3 length: 16 amino acids. Germline V lookup: CDR1 SGHDN, CDR2 FVKESK. V shed 3 bases and J 5 bases; nucleotides not matched to a gene: 8. The CDR3: CASSHFGTSQDNEQFF. As DNA, the CDR3 is TGTGCCAGCAGCCACTTCGGGACTAGCCAGGACAATGAGCAGTTCTTC. The full variable domain, in which reference TRBV14 and TRBJ2-1 provide the parts outside the CDR3, is EAGVTQFPSHSVIEKGQTVTLRCDPISGHDNLYWYRRVMGKEIKFLLHFVKESKQDESGMPNNRFLAERTGGTYSTLKVQPAELEDSGVYFCASSHFGTSQDNEQFFGPGTRLTVL.

This clonotype has more than one count but fewer than ten. V gene TRBV6-1 combines with J gene TRBJ2-1, with 12 bases that match TRBD1. The CDR3 contains 16 residues. V lost 8 bases to trimming and J lost 7 bases; unmatched junction nucleotides: 12. Per the germline V gene, CDR1 is MNHNS and CDR2 is SASEGT. CDR3 bases: TGTGCCAGCCAAACCGAGGGACAGGGGGCTAAAAATGAGCAGTTCTTC. It translates to CASQTEGQGAKNEQFF.

Many counts were recorded for this clonotype. The J gene is TRBJ1-1, the V gene TRBV3-1; D unclear. Deletions cut 1 base from V and 5 bases from J, with 17 bases between. Germline values: CDR1 LGHDT, CDR2 YNNKEL (reference sequence). The CDR3 contains 16 residues. The CDR3 coding sequence is TGTGCCAGCAGCCAAGCGTTGAGACTCCAAGGGACTGAAGCTTTCTTT. Protein: CASSQALRLQGTEAFF.

This clonotype was counted many times. V and J are TRBV2 and TRBJ1-6; tentatively, D is TRBD1 (5 bases). The CDR3 contains 16 residues. Trimming took 2 bases from V and 8 from J, leaving 16 bases between them. Germline CDR1 SNHLY, CDR2 FYNNEI. The CDR3 loop is CASSEILGPGDSPLHF. The CDR3 coding sequence is TGTGCCAGCAGTGAAATATTGGGACCGGGAGATTCACCCCTCCACTTT. The full variable domain, in which reference TRBV2 and TRBJ1-6 provide the parts outside the CDR3, is EPEVTQTPSHQVTQMGQEVILRCVPISNHLYFYWYRQILGQKVEFLVSFYNNEISEKSEIFDDQFSVERPDGSNFTLKIRSTKLEDSAMYFCASSEILGPGDSPLHFGNGTRLTVT.

V is TRBV28 and J is TRBJ2-6; D unresolved. Trimming removed 5 bases at V and 0 bases at J, with 8 bases between. The CDR3 has 15 amino acids. Germline V gives CDR1 MDHEN, CDR2 SYDVKM. CDR3 sequence reads: CASSPHSSGANVLTF. For the CDR3, the DNA is TGTGCCAGCAGTCCTCATAGCTCTGGGGCCAACGTCCTGACTTTC.

This rearrangement joins TRBV7-9 to TRBJ2-2; TRBD2 is a possible D gene (5 bases). Deletions cut 2 bases from V and 0 bases from J, with 10 bases between. Germline V CDR1 and CDR2: SEHNR, FQNEAQ (reference sequence). The CDR3 has 16 amino acids. The CDR3 DNA reads as TGTGCCAGCAGCTTAAAGAGCGGCCCGAACACCGGGGAGCTGTTTTTT. The encoded protein is CASSLKSGPNTGELFF. Complete variable domain (other parts from reference TRBV7-9 and TRBJ2-2): DTGVSQNPRHKITKRGQNVTFRCDPISEHNRLYWYRQTLGQGPEFLTYFQNEAQLEKSRLLSDRFSAERPKGSFSTLEIQRTEQGDSAMYLCASSLKSGPNTGELFFGEGSRLTVL.

The rearrangement uses TRBV20-1 and TRBJ2-2; maybe TRBD2 (5 bases). Between the trimmed V and J ends, which lost 3 bases and 1 base, there was a span of 27 bases. This CDR3 is 20 amino acids long. Germline CDR1 and CDR2: DFQATT and SNEGSKA (reference sequence). CDR3 nucleotide sequence: TGCAGTGCTAGGGGAGTCGGTGACGGGGTCGTGAATAAGAACACCGGGGAGCTGTTTTTT. It specifies CSARGVGDGVVNKNTGELFF.

This clonotype has only a few counts. This sequence joins TRBV12-3 or TRBV12-4 and TRBJ1-5; maybe TRBD1 (6 bases). Deletions cut 5 bases from V and 2 bases from J, with 19 bases between. The CDR3 has 17 residues. The CDR3 protein is CASSPPGGPMGNQPQHF. CDR3 nucleotide sequence: TGTGCCAGCAGTCCCCCTGGGGGGCCGATGGGCAATCAGCCCCAGCATTTT.

The chain couples TRBV7-6 to TRBJ1-4; 7 nucleotides align to TRBD1. Germline V gene data show CDR1 as SGHVS and CDR2 as FNYEAQ. V shed 5 bases and J 3 bases; nucleotides not matched to a gene: 3. The CDR3 covers 14 residues. CDR3 sequence (DNA): TGTGCCAGCAGCAGAGGGACAGCTAATGAAAAACTGTTTTTT. Its translation is CASSRGTANEKLFF.

Ten or more counts support this clonotype. The genes are TRBV12-3 or TRBV12-4 and TRBJ2-2; a possible D gene is TRBD1 (7 bases). The CDR3 has 14 residues. Trimming stripped 5 bases from V and 5 bases from J, with 12 bases between. In nucleotides, the CDR3 is TGTGCCAGCAGTCAGACAGGGAGGACCGGGGAGCTGTTTTTT. The encoded protein is CASSQTGRTGELFF.

As DNA, the CDR3 is TGTGCCAGCAGTTACTCGGCACCTAGCACAGATACGCAGTATTTT. Residues: CASSYSAPSTDTQYF. This chain connects TRBV6-5 to TRBJ2-3, with no clear D. Germline loops: CDR1 MNHEY, CDR2 SVGAGI. Trimming pared 0 bases from V and 0 bases from J, leaving 7 bases between. The CDR3 contains 15 residues.

The chain links TRBV15 to TRBJ2-3, with 8 bases lining up with TRBD2. CDR3 length: 15 amino acids. Germline V gene data show CDR1 as LNHNV and CDR2 as YYDKDF (reference sequence). With V trimmed by 9 bases and J by 3 bases, 11 bases remained unmatched. The CDR3 region has the DNA TGTGCCACAAAAATAAGTAGCGGGGCAACAGATACGCAGTATTTT. Protein product: CATKISSGATDTQYF.

This clonotype has at least ten counts. V gene TRBV7-2 combines with J gene TRBJ2-1; D unresolved. Germline lookup yields CDR1 SGHTA and CDR2 FQGNSA. V was pared by 5 bases and J by 0 bases, with 17 bases between. This CDR3 comprises 17 residues. CDR3 bases: TGTGCCAGCAGCCCTAGTGGCCCTAGGAGCTCCTACAATGAGCAGTTCTTC. This encodes CASSPSGPRSSYNEQFF.

This clonotype was recorded at least ten times. This chain's CDR3 is CASSLLEMNTEAFF. CDR3 bases: TGTGCCAGCAGTTTATTGGAAATGAACACTGAAGCTTTCTTT. The genes are TRBV12-3 or TRBV12-4 and TRBJ1-1; D unresolved. V was trimmed by 2 bases and J by 0 bases, leaving 7 bases between them. The CDR3 runs 14 residues.

This clonotype was counted a few times. The V and J genes are TRBV3-1 and TRBJ2-4; 9 positions agree with TRBD1. The CDR3 consists of 15 residues. V dropped 6 bases and J dropped 8; count of bases not matched to a gene: 11. The germline gives CDR1 LGHDT, CDR2 YNNKEL (reference sequence). The CDR3 spells CASSPRTGVMYIQYF. The DNA of the CDR3 is TGTGCCAGCAGTCCCCGGACAGGGGTGATGTACATTCAGTACTTC.

The rearrangement links TRBV21-1 to TRBJ2-7; the listed D gene, TRBD1, was not tested against the DNA. TRBV21-1 represents a pseudogene. The CDR3 totals 14 residues. CDR3 loop: CASSTGTGSYEQYV. Here the CDR3 DNA reads TGTGCCAGCAGCACCGGGACCGGCTCCTACGAGCAGTACGTC.

V is TRBV27 and J is TRBJ2-1, with D possibly TRBD2 on 5 matching bases. The CDR3 has 14 residues. Between the trimmed V and J ends, which lost 3 bases and 5 bases, there was a span of 11 bases. Germline values: CDR1 MNHEY, CDR2 SMNVEV (reference sequence). The CDR3 is CASSFVEANNEQFF. The CDR3 nucleotides are TGTGCCAGCAGTTTTGTGGAGGCTAACAATGAGCAGTTCTTC.

This clonotype showed up just a few times. The DNA for the CDR3 is TGTGCCAGCAGTTCTTGGACAGGGGTCTCTCAAGAGACCCAGTACTTC. This sequence encodes CASSSWTGVSQETQYF. This chain connects TRBV28 to TRBJ2-5; 9 bases fit TRBD1. J was trimmed by 2 bases and V by 4 bases; bases with no gene match: 8. Germline V gives CDR1 MDHEN, CDR2 SYDVKM. The CDR3 is made up of 16 amino acids.

The chain employs TRBV9 and TRBJ2-2; TRBD2 is a possible D gene (6 bases). The V end was cut by 0 bases, the J end by 1 base, with 10 bases between. The CDR3 has 16 amino acids. From germline, CDR1 is SGDLS and CDR2 YYNGEE. The CDR3 nucleotides are TGTGCCAGCAGCGTAGCTACTAGCAGGAACACCGGGGAGCTGTTTTTT. Translated: CASSVATSRNTGELFF.

At least ten counts were recorded for this clonotype. The V and J genes are TRBV21-1 and TRBJ2-7; TRBD1, the D gene given by the table, was not confirmed from the DNA. TRBV21-1 is labeled a pseudogene. The CDR3 runs 15 residues. CDR3 coding DNA: TGTGCCAGCAGCAAAGAAAGGGAACAGGGAAGCGAGCAGTACGTC. Its protein product is CASSKEREQGSEQYV.

This clonotype was picked up a small number of times. The chain has TRBV7-6 and TRBJ2-2; 8 bases line up with TRBD2. The CDR3 consists of 21 residues. Germline-derived CDR1 and CDR2 are SGHVS and FNYEAQ. Trimming took 2 bases from V and 0 from J; bases not matched to a gene: 17. The CDR3 DNA sequence: TGTGCCAGCAGCTTATCCGCCCTTCAGGAGGCTAGCGGGCCGAACACCGGGGAGCTGTTTTTT. It is translated as CASSLSALQEASGPNTGELFF.

This clonotype was observed at least ten times. V is TRBV4-2 and J is TRBJ2-1; D gene unclear. Germline V CDR1 and CDR2: LGHNA, YNFKEQ. V was cut by 1 base and J by 5 bases, with 9 bases left in between. The CDR3 is 14 residues long. Written as DNA, the CDR3 is TGTGCCAGCAGCCAAGTGGGTCTTAACAATGAGCAGTTCTTC. This translates into CASSQVGLNNEQFF.

The gene calls are TRBV4-2 and TRBJ2-7, with 7 nucleotides matching TRBD2. Per germline, CDR1 LGHNA and CDR2 YNFKEQ. The junction had 8 bases not matched to a gene; V was cut back by 4 bases and J by 2 bases. The CDR3 is 15 amino acids. The CDR3 region is CASSRSGAGTYEQYF. As DNA, the CDR3 is TGTGCCAGCAGCCGAAGCGGAGCGGGAACCTACGAGCAGTACTTC.

This clonotype was recorded many times. The rearrangement uses TRBV28 and TRBJ2-7; no firm D call. The germline V and J ends were trimmed by 5 bases and 2 bases, with 13 bases remaining between them. The CDR3 has 14 residues. In germline, CDR1 is MDHEN, CDR2 SYDVKM. The DNA for the CDR3 is TGTGCCAGCAGTCTCCGTCCCCTAACCTACGAGCAGTACTTC. Its protein is CASSLRPLTYEQYF.

This clonotype was counted ten times or more. The chain is built from TRBV11-2 and TRBJ1-1; no definite D call. Germline V gives CDR1 SGHAT, CDR2 FQNNGV. Trimming took off 5 bases at V and 3 bases at J, with 7 bases between the two ends. This CDR3 region has 12 residues. Here the CDR3 reads CASSRKYTEAFF. DNA for the CDR3: TGTGCCAGCAGCCGAAAGTACACTGAAGCTTTCTTT.

This chain joins TRBV9 and TRBJ2-1; TRBD2 matches 9 bases. This CDR3 has 16 amino acids. CDR1 is SGDLS, CDR2 YYNGEE, per germline. The J segment lost 6 bases and the V segment lost 3 bases, leaving 10 bases of the junction unmatched. CDR3 sequence reads: CASSELAGAIRNEQFF. CDR3 sequence (DNA): TGTGCCAGCAGCGAATTAGCGGGAGCTATACGCAATGAGCAGTTCTTC.

The chain uses TRBV20-1 and TRBJ2-1, with D hard to call. Deletions cut 3 bases from V and 0 bases from J, with 12 bases between. The germline V gene has CDR1 DFQATT and CDR2 SNEGSKA (reference sequence). The CDR3 contains 15 residues. DNA for the CDR3: TGCAGTGCTAGTTCTTCCCAAAGCTCCTACAATGAGCAGTTCTTC. Translating gives CSASSSQSSYNEQFF.

The gene calls are TRBV11-1 and TRBJ2-6; 10 bases are a match to TRBD1. Germline V gene lookup returns CDR1 SGHAT and CDR2 FQDESV (reference sequence). V shed 4 bases and J 2 bases; nucleotides not matched to a gene: 8. The CDR3 is 18 residues long. The CDR3 sequence: CASSSTGTGAAGANVLTF. As DNA, the CDR3 is TGTGCCAGCAGCTCCACCGGGACAGGGGCTGCTGGGGCCAACGTCCTGACTTTC.

This clonotype was recorded many times. This sequence joins TRBV18 and TRBJ1-6; perhaps TRBD1 as D (6 bases). CDR3 length: 14 residues. Trimming removed 6 bases at V and 10 bases at J, with 16 bases between. Per the germline V gene, CDR1 is KGHSH and CDR2 is LQKENI. CDR3 nucleotide sequence: TGTGCCAGCTCGCAACAGGGAGTGGGATCACCCCTCCACTTT. Amino acids: CASSQQGVGSPLHF.